This T cell receptor beta chain was captured in a study of blood T cell repertoires in COVID-19. Study information: Acute-phase and convalescent COVID-19 samples originated in the United States, Italy and Spain. PBMCs, B-cell-depleted T cells, or T cells were the source of the cDNA or gDNA that made up the material.

The germline CDR1 and CDR2 sequences are SGHTA and FQGNSA. The CDR3 sequence is 15 residues long. J gave up 1 base and V 5 bases, and 6 bases lay outside the gene matches. How the authors handled the data: Nucleated cell counts were estimated from reference gene primer amplification. Sequenced by immunoSEQ multiplex PCR; TCRdb stores in-frame clones only, minus some. V, J and clone size are those of that table, while D and trimming were read from the DNA. The data contain 45,000 or so clones, 80% to 90% of them singletons. The sequence was obtained from a man between 65 and 85 years old with active COVID-19. The sequencing sample was made of peripheral blood. V gene TRBV7-2 combines with J gene TRBJ2-7, with TRBD2 matching 9 bases. In DNA form, the CDR3 reads TGTGCCAGCAGCGCTATAGCGGGGGATTCCTACGAGCAGTACTTC. It is translated as CASSAIAGDSYEQYF.